The clone carrying this T cell receptor beta chain was recorded many times. The sample is drawn from a study of spatial heterogeneity in lung cancer. TCRdb reanalysed the 5' RACE reads using MiXCR and keeps one entry per CDR3 protein. The sample shows nearly 5,500 distinct CDR3 sequences, approximately 4% of them seen only once. Described time point: sample taken at primary tumor resection. Trimming pared 3 bases from V and 5 bases from J, leaving 20 bases between. The CDR3 covers 16 residues. Germline V gene lookup returns CDR1 DFQATT and CDR2 SNEGSKA (reference sequence). The sample in question was normal lung tissue next to the tumor, obtained at surgery. This TCR derives from a male donor with early-stage non-small cell lung cancer. J is TRBJ2-1 and V is TRBV20-1, with D perhaps matching TRBD2 (6 bases). CDR3 sequence reads: CSASPLAASANNEQFF. The CDR3 bases are TGCAGTGCTAGCCCTCTGGCGGCTAGCGCTAACAATGAGCAGTTCTTC.